The 18 T cell receptor beta chains presented below share a single source sample, sequenced in a study of OX40 agonist ivuxolimab in advanced cancers. Method: immunoSEQ multiplex PCR; TCRdb's copy keeps in-frame clones and lacks some. This repertoire shows about 10,000 clones, 80% to 90% found once; its top ten account for roughly 13%. The sample here was CD4+ or CD8+ T cells sorted from blood, taken in a trial of the OX40 agonist ivuxolimab. These receptors were taken from an adult with an advanced solid tumor such as melanoma, head and neck, liver or kidney cancer.

This clone appeared a few times. The chain employs TRBV6-6 and TRBJ2-1; the D gene is possibly TRBD2 (6 bases). The CDR3 contains 12 residues. V shed 6 bases and J shed 7 bases, with 10 bases lying between them. CDR1 and CDR2 from the germline V gene are MNHNY and SVGAGI (reference sequence). The CDR3 DNA is TGTGCCAGCAGCACCGGAGGGAATGAGCAGTTCTTC. Amino acids: CASSTGGNEQFF.

The chain combines TRBV5-5 with TRBJ2-7; the D gene is possibly TRBD1 (5 bases). V was shortened by 2 bases and J by 1 base, with 19 bases between the two germline ends. The germline V gene has CDR1 SGHKS and CDR2 YYEKEE (reference sequence). The CDR3 contains 17 residues. DNA for the CDR3: TGTGCCAGCAGCTTTAGGGAACCGACAGTTTATTCCTACGAGCAGTACTTC. This encodes CASSFREPTVYSYEQYF.

The chain employs TRBV2 and TRBJ1-4; D gene ambiguous. The germline V gene encodes CDR1 SNHLY and CDR2 FYNNEI. This CDR3 spans 16 amino acids. Trimming removed 2 bases at V and 3 bases at J, with 13 bases between. The CDR3 nucleotides are TGTGCCAGCAGTGAATGGAGGAGAGGGCCTAATGAAAAACTGTTTTTT. Protein: CASSEWRRGPNEKLFF.

This clone has more than one count but fewer than ten. This chain uses TRBV4-1 with TRBJ2-7, with D perhaps TRBD1 (5 bases). Trimming removed 4 bases from V and 6 bases from J, with 16 bases in between. The CDR3 sequence is 14 residues long. Germline CDR1 reads MGHRA; CDR2 reads YSYEKL. This CDR3 is CASSPRDRGLEQYF. CDR3 nucleotides: TGCGCCAGCAGCCCAAGAGATAGGGGCCTCGAGCAGTACTTC.

This clone appeared once. The gene calls are TRBV27 and TRBJ2-3; D uncertain. Trimming took off 2 bases at V and 4 bases at J, with 1 base between the two ends. The CDR3 extends over 11 amino acids. CDR1 and CDR2 from the germline V gene are MNHEY and SMNVEV (reference sequence). The CDR3 region is CASSLADTQYF. The CDR3 region has the DNA TGTGCCAGCAGTTTAGCAGATACGCAGTATTTT.

This chain connects TRBV6-5 to TRBJ1-5; D ambiguous. With 0 bases removed from V and 3 bases from J, the gap between germline ends came to 6 bases. The germline CDR1 and CDR2 sequences are MNHEY and SVGAGI. CDR3 length: 14 residues. The CDR3 reads CASSYSGSNQPQHF. The CDR3, as DNA: TGTGCCAGCAGTTACTCCGGGTCCAATCAGCCCCAGCATTTT.

The CDR3 DNA follows: TGTGCCAGCAGTGAACCGAGCGGGGGCACAGATACGCAGTATTTT. It specifies CASSEPSGGTDTQYF. This chain connects TRBV25-1 to TRBJ2-3; the match to TRBD2 covers 7 bases. There are 15 residues in the CDR3. V dropped 2 bases and J dropped 1; count of bases not matched to a gene: 3. Germline CDR1 is MGHDK and CDR2 is SYGVNS.

This rearrangement joins TRBV4-1 to TRBJ2-3, with 11 positions matching TRBD1. Per germline, CDR1 MGHRA and CDR2 YSYEKL. The CDR3 is 18 amino acids. V shed 2 bases and J 2 bases; nucleotides not matched to a gene: 9. This chain's CDR3 is CASSQNPGTGGVTDTQYF. CDR3 in DNA: TGCGCCAGCAGCCAAAACCCCGGGACAGGGGGGGTCACAGATACGCAGTATTTT.

The chain uses TRBV5-6 and TRBJ2-3; D is possibly TRBD2 (5 bases). The CDR3 runs 16 residues. Trimming cost V 4 bases and J 5 bases, with 20 bases left between them. The germline V gene has CDR1 SGHDT and CDR2 YYEEEE. The CDR3 region has the DNA TGTGCCAGCAGCCCCCCGGGTAGCGCGGCGGAAGATACGCAGTATTTT. Translating it yields CASSPPGSAAEDTQYF.

This clone was picked up one time. V gene TRBV4-1 combines with J gene TRBJ1-4; D is possibly TRBD1 (5 bases). The CDR3 runs 17 residues. The germline gives CDR1 MGHRA, CDR2 YSYEKL. V was pared by 1 base and J by 7 bases, with 19 bases between. The CDR3 region has the DNA TGCGCCAGCAGCCAAGGGATCGGAACAGGCGTAGCTGAAAAACTGTTTTTT. This sequence encodes CASSQGIGTGVAEKLFF.

This chain connects TRBV5-4 to TRBJ2-1; 7 bases agree with TRBD2. Germline V gene lookup returns CDR1 SGHNT and CDR2 YYREEE (reference sequence). J gave up 4 bases and V 6 bases, and 16 bases lay outside the gene matches. The CDR3 is 17 residues long. Here the CDR3 DNA reads TGTGCCAGCACAGGGCTAGCGGTAACCATAGATTACAATGAGCAGTTCTTC. Protein product: CASTGLAVTIDYNEQFF. The whole variable domain, filled in from reference TRBV5-4 and TRBJ2-1, reads ETGVTQSPTHLIKTRGQQVTLRCSSQSGHNTVSWYQQALGQGPQFIFQYYREEENGRGNFPPRFSGLQFPNYSSELNVNALELDDSALYLCASTGLAVTIDYNEQFFGPGTRLTVL.

By sample fraction, this clone is medium-sized. The chain uses TRBV5-1 and TRBJ2-6; D unclear. The CDR3 runs 16 residues. Germline-derived CDR1 and CDR2 are SGHRS and YFSETQ. Trimming took off 0 bases at V and 4 bases at J, with 11 bases between the two ends. The CDR3 loop is CASSLALGSGANVLTF. CDR3 bases: TGCGCCAGCAGCTTGGCTCTGGGTTCAGGGGCCAACGTCCTGACTTTC.

The rearrangement links TRBV5-1 to TRBJ1-1; D might be TRBD1 (5 bases). Trimming removed 0 bases at V and 3 bases at J, with 15 bases between. The CDR3 is 16 residues long. Germline V CDR1 and CDR2: SGHRS, YFSETQ. The CDR3, as DNA: TGCGCCAGCAGCTTGGTGGGTCAGGGTAGGTACACTGAAGCTTTCTTT. It codes for CASSLVGQGRYTEAFF.

The rearrangement links TRBV6-5 to TRBJ2-7, with 11 bases aligning to TRBD1. The trim removed 5 bases at V and 2 bases at J, leaving 2 bases unmatched. This CDR3 region has 14 residues. In germline, CDR1 is MNHEY, CDR2 SVGAGI. CDR3 sequence: CASSEGQGAYEQYF. The CDR3 DNA reads as TGTGCCAGCAGTGAGGGACAGGGGGCCTACGAGCAGTACTTC.

V usage is TRBV18 and J usage is TRBJ2-1; D is uncertain. CDR1 and CDR2 (germline): KGHSH, LQKENI. V lost 3 bases and J lost 3, with 15 bases in between. This CDR3 has 16 residues. CDR3 amino acids: CASSPSGGTNYNEQFF. In DNA, the CDR3 is TGTGCCAGCTCACCGTCAGGCGGAACGAACTACAATGAGCAGTTCTTC.

The chain couples TRBV7-9 to TRBJ2-6, with D perhaps TRBD2 (6 bases). Germline lookup yields CDR1 SEHNR and CDR2 FQNEAQ (reference sequence). The germline V and J ends were trimmed by 2 bases and 4 bases, with 12 bases remaining between them. The CDR3 runs 16 residues. The CDR3 spells CASSLFGGLGANVLTF. CDR3 nucleotides: TGTGCCAGCAGCTTATTCGGAGGGCTGGGGGCCAACGTCCTGACTTTC.

To note about this clone: Compared with germline, one end of the junction differs, possibly owing to a read error. This chain links TRBV15 with TRBJ2-7; 8 bases are shared with TRBD2. Looked up from germline, CDR1 is LNHNV and CDR2 is YYDKDF (reference sequence). CDR3 length: 14 residues. The CDR3 DNA follows: TGTGCCATCAGCAGAGATGCGGCGGGGGGCGAGCAGTACTTC. Protein sequence: CAISRDAAGGEQYF.

The V and J genes are TRBV11-2 and TRBJ2-5, with 9 bases lining up with TRBD2. The CDR3 runs 16 residues. The V gene end was trimmed by 0 bases and the J gene end by 6 bases; junction bases not matched to a gene: 8. CDR1 and CDR2 (germline): SGHAT, FQNNGV. Here the CDR3 reads CASSLEGGGARKTQYF. The CDR3 DNA follows: TGTGCCAGCAGCTTAGAGGGCGGGGGGGCCAGAAAGACCCAGTACTTC.